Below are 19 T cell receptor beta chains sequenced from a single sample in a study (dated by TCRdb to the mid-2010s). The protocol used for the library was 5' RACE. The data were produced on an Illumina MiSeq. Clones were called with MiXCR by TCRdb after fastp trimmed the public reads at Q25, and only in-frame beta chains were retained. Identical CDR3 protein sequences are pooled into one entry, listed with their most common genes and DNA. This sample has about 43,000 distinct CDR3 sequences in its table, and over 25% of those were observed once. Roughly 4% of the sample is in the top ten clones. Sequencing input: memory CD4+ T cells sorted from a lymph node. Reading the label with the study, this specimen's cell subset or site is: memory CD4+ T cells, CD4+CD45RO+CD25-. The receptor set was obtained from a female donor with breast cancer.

The CDR3 DNA follows: TGTGCCAGCAGTTTACATTTGCTGGGGGCGTACAATGAGCAGTTCTTC. It translates to CASSLHLLGAYNEQFF. The rearrangement joins TRBV12-3 or TRBV12-4 to TRBJ2-1, with D possibly TRBD1 on 6 matching bases. Trimming removed 2 bases at V and 4 bases at J, with 15 bases between. The CDR3 loop spans 16 amino acids.

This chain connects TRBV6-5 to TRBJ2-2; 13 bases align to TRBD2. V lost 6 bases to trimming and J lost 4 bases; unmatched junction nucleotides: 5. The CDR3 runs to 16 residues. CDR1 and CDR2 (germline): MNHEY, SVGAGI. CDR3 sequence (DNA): TGTGCCAGCAGCCCTACTAGCGGGAGGGCCACCGGGGAGCTGTTTTTT. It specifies CASSPTSGRATGELFF.

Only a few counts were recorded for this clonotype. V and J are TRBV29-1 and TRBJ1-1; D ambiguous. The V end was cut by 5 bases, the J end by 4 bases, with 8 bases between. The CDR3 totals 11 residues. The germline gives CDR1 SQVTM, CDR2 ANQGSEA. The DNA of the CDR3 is TGCAGCGTTTCGGGAATCACTGAAGCTTTCTTT. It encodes CSVSGITEAFF.

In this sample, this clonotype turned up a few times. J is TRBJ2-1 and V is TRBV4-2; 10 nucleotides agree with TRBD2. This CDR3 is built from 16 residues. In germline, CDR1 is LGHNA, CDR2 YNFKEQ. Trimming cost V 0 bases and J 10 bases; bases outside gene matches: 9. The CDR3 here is CASSQDSAGGPGEQFF. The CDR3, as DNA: TGTGCCAGCAGCCAAGATTCAGCGGGGGGGCCGGGGGAGCAGTTCTTC.

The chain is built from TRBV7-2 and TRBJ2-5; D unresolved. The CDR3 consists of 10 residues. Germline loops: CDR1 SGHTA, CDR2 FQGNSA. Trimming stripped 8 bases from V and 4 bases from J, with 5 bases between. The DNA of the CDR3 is TGTGCCAGCTTGGGAGAGACCCAGTACTTC. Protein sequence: CASLGETQYF.

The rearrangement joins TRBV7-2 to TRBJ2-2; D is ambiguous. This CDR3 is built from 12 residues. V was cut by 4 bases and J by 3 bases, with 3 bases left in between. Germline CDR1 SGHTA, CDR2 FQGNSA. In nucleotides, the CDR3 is TGTGCCAGCAGCTACGACACCGGGGAGCTGTTTTTT. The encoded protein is CASSYDTGELFF.

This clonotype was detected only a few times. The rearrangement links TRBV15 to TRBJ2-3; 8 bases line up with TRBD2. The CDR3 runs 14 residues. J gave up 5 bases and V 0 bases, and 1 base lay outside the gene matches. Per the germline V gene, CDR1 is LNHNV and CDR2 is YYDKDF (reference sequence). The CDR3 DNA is TGTGCCACCAGCAGAGATCGGGGGGGAGATACGCAGTATTTT. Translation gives CATSRDRGGDTQYF. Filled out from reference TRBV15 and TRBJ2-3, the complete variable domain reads DAMVIQNPRYQVTQFGKPVTLSCSQTLNHNVMYWYQQKSSQAPKLLFHYYDKDFNNEADTPDNFQSRRPNTSFCFLDIRSPGLGDTAMYLCATSRDRGGDTQYFGPGTRLTVL.

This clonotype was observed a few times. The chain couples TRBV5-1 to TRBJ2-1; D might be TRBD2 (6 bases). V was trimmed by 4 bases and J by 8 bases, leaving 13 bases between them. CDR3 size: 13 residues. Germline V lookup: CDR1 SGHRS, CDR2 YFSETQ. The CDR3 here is CASSVGTDDEQFF. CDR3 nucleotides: TGCGCCAGCAGCGTCGGGACTGACGATGAGCAGTTCTTC.

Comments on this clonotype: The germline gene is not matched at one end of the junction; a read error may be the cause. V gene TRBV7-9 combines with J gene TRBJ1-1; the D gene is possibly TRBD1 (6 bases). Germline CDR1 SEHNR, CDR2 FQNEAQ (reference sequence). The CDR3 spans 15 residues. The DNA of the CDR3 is TGTGCCGGCAGCTTAGGGAGGACAGTTAACACTGAAGCTTTCTTT. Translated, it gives CAGSLGRTVNTEAFF.

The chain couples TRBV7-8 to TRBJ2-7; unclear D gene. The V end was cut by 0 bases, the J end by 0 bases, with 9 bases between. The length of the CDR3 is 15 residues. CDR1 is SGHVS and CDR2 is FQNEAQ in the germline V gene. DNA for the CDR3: TGTGCCAGCAGCTTAGCGGAGTCGAGCTCCTACGAGCAGTACTTC. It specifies CASSLAESSSYEQYF.

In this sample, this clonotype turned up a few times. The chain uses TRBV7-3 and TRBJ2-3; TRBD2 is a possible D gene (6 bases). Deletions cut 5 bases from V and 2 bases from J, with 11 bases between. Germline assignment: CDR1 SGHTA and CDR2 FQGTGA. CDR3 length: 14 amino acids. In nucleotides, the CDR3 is TGTGCCAGCAGCCCCGGAGGGGACACAGATACGCAGTATTTT. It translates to CASSPGGDTDTQYF.

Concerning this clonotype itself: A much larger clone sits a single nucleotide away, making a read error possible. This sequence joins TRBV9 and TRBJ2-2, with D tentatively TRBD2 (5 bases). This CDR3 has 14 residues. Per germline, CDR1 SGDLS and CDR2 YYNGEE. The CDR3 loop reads CTSSVVVEARELFF. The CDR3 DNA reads TGTACCAGCAGCGTAGTTGTGGAGGCTAGGGAGCTGTTTTTT.

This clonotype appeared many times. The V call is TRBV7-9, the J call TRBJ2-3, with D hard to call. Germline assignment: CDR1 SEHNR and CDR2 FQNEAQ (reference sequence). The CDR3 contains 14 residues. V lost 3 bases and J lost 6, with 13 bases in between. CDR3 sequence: CASSFVSTQDTQYF. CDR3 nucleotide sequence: TGTGCCAGCAGCTTTGTCAGCACCCAGGATACGCAGTATTTT.

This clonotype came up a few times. The CDR3 region is CASSLLGSGELFF. The CDR3 DNA reads TGTGCCAGCAGTTTACTTGGATCCGGGGAGCTGTTTTTT. The chain joins TRBV12-3 or TRBV12-4 to TRBJ2-2; D is undetermined. Trimming left V 2 bases short and J 6 bases short, with 7 bases between. The CDR3 loop spans 13 amino acids.

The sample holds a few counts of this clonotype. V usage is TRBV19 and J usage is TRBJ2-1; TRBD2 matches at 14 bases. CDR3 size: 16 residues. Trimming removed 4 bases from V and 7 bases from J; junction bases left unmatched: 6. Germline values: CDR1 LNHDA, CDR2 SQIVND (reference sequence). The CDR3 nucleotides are TGTGCCAGTAGTAAGACTAGCGGGGGGGTCTGGAATGAGCAGTTCTTC. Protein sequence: CASSKTSGGVWNEQFF. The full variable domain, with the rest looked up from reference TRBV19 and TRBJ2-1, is DGGITQSPKYLFRKEGQNVTLSCEQNLNHDAMYWYRQDPGQGLRLIYYSQIVNDFQKGDIAEGYSVSREKKESFPLTVTSAQKNPTAFYLCASSKTSGGVWNEQFFGPGTRLTVL.

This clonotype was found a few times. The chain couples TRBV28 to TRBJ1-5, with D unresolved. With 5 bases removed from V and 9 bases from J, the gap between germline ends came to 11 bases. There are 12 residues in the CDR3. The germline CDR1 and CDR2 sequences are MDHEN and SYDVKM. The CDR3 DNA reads TGTGCCAGCAGTGGCCGTACACTGCCCCAGCATTTT. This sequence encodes CASSGRTLPQHF.

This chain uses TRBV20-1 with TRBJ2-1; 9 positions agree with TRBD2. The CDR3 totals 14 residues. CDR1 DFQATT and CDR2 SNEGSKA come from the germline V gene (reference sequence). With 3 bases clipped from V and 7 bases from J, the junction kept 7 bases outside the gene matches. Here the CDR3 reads CSASLAGNLNEQFF. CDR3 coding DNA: TGCAGTGCTAGCCTAGCGGGAAATCTTAATGAGCAGTTCTTC.

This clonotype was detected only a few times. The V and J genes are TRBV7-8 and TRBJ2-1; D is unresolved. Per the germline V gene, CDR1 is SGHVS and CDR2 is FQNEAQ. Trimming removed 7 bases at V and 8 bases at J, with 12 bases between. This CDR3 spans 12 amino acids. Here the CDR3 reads CASNLRRDEQFF. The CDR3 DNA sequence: TGTGCCAGCAATTTACGACGGGATGAGCAGTTCTTC.

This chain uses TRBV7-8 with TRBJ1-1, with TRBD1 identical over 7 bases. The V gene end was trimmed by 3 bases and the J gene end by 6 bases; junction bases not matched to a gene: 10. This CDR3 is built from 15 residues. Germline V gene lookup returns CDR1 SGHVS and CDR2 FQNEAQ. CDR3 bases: TGTGCCAGCAGCTTCGGACGCCAGGGGGGGTCTGAAGCTTTCTTT. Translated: CASSFGRQGGSEAFF.